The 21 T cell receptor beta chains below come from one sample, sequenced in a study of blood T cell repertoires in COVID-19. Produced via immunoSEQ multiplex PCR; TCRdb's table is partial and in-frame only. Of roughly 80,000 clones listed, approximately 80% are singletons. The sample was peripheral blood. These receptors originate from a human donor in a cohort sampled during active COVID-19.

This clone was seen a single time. The CDR3 DNA reads TGTGCCAAACGAAACAGGGGGCCCAACTATGGCTACACCTTC. Amino acid sequence: CAKRNRGPNYGYTF. This chain connects TRBV27 to TRBJ1-2; 9 bases line up with TRBD1. Looked up from germline, CDR1 is MNHEY and CDR2 is SMNVEV (reference sequence). The CDR3 contains 14 residues. V shed 10 bases, J shed 2 bases, and the junction held 8 bases outside the gene matches.

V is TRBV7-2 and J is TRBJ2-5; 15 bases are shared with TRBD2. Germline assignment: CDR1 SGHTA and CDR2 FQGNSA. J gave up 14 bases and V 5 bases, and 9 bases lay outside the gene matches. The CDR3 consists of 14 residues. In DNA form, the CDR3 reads TGTGCCAGCAGCGTCGGGACTAGCGGGGGGCGGCCATACTTC. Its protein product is CASSVGTSGGRPYF.

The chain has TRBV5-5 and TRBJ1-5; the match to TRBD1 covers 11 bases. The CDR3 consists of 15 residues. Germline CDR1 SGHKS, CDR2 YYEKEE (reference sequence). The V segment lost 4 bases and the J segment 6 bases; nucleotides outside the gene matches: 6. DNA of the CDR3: TGTGCCAGCAGCGGGACAGGGGGTTTTGCTCAGCCCCAGCATTTT. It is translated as CASSGTGGFAQPQHF.

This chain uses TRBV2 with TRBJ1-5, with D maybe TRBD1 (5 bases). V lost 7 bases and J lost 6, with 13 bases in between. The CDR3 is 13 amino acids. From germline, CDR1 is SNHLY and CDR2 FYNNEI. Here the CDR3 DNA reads TGTGCCAGCACCAGGGTGTTGGTTCAGCCCCAGCATTTT. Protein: CASTRVLVQPQHF.

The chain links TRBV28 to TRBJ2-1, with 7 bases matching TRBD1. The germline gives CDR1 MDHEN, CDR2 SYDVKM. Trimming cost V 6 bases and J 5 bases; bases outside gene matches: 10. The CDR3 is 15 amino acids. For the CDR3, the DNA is TGTGCCAGCAGGCCGGGACAGCAAATCCACAATGAGCAGTTCTTC. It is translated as CASRPGQQIHNEQFF.

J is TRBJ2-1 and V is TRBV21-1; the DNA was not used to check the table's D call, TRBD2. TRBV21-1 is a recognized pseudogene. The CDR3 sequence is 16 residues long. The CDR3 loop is CASSKGSSGGLHEQFF. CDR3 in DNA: TGTGCCAGCAGCAAAGGGAGTAGCGGGGGGCTCCATGAGCAGTTCTTC.

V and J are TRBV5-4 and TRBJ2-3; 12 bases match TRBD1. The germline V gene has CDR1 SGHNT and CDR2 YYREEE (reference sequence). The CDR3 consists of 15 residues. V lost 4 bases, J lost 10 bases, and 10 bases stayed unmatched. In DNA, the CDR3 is TGTGCCAGCAGCGCGGGACAGGGGGCATATCTGGCGCAGTATTTT. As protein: CASSAGQGAYLAQYF.

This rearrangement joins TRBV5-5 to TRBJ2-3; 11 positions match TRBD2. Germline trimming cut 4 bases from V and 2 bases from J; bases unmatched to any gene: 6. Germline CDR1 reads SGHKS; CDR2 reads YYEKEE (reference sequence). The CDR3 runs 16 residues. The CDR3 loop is CASSPGTSGVTDTQYF. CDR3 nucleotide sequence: TGTGCCAGCAGCCCCGGGACTAGCGGAGTCACAGATACGCAGTATTTT.

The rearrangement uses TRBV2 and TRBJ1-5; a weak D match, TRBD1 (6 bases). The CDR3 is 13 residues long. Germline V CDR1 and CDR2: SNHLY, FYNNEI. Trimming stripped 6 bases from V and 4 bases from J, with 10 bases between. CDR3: CASRTTGNQPQHF. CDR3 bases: TGTGCCAGCAGAACTACAGGGAATCAGCCCCAGCATTTT. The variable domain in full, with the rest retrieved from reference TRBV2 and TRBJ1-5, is EPEVTQTPSHQVTQMGQEVILRCVPISNHLYFYWYRQILGQKVEFLVSFYNNEISEKSEIFDDQFSVERPDGSNFTLKIRSTKLEDSAMYFCASRTTGNQPQHFGDGTRLSIL.

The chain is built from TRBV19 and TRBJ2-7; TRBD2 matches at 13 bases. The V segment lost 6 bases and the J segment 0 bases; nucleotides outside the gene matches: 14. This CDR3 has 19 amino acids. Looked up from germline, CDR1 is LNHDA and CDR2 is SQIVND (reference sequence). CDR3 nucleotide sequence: TGTGCCAGTAGCTTCACACTCACGACTAGCGGGGGGAGCTCCTACGAGCAGTACTTC. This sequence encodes CASSFTLTTSGGSSYEQYF. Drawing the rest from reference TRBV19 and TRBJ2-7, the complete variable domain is DGGITQSPKYLFRKEGQNVTLSCEQNLNHDAMYWYRQDPGQGLRLIYYSQIVNDFQKGDIAEGYSVSREKKESFPLTVTSAQKNPTAFYLCASSFTLTTSGGSSYEQYFGPGTRLTVT.

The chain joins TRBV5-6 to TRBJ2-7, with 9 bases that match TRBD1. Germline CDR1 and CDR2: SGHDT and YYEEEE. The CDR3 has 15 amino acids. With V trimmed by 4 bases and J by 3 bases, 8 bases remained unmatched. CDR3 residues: CASSIPGQGHYEQYF. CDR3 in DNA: TGTGCCAGCAGCATTCCGGGACAGGGACACTACGAGCAGTACTTC.

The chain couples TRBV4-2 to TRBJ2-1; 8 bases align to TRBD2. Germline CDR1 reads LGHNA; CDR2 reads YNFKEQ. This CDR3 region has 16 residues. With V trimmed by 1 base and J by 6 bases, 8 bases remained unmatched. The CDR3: CASSQVPGGAINEQFF. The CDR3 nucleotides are TGTGCCAGCAGCCAAGTTCCCGGGGGGGCCATCAATGAGCAGTTCTTC.

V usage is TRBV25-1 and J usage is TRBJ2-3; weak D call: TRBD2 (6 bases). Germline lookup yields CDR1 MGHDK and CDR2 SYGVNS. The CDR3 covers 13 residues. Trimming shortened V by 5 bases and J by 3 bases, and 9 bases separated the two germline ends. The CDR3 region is CASSWLATDTQYF. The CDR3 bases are TGTGCCAGCAGTTGGCTAGCGACAGATACGCAGTATTTT. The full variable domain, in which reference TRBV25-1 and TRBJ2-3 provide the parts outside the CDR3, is EADIYQTPRYLVIGTGKKITLECSQTMGHDKMYWYQQDPGMELHLIHYSYGVNSTEKGDLSSESTVSRIRTEHFPLTLESARPSHTSQYLCASSWLATDTQYFGPGTRLTVL.

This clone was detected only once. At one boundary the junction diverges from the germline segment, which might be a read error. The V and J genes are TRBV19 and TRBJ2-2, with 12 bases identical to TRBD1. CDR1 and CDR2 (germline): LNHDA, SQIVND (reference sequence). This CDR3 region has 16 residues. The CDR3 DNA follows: TGTGCCAGTCGTATGGGACAGGGGGCCCACACCGGGGAGCTGTTTTTT. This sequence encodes CASRMGQGAHTGELFF.

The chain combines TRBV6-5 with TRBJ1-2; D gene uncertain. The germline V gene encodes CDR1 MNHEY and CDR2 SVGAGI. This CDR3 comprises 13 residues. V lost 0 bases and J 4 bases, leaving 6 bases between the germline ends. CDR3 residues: CASSYSSLYGYTF. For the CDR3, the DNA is TGTGCCAGCAGTTACTCGAGCCTCTATGGCTACACCTTC.

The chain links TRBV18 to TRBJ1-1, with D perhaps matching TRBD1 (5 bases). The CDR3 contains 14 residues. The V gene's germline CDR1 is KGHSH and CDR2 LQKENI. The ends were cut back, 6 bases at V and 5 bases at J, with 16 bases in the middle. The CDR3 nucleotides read TGTGCCAGCTCCCGCCCCGGGGGAGGGACTGAAGCTTTCTTT. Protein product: CASSRPGGGTEAFF.

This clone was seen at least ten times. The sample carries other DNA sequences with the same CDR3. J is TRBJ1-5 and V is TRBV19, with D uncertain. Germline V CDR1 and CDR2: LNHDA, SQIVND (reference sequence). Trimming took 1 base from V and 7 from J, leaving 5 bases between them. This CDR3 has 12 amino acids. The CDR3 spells CASSIGAQPQHF. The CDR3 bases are TGTGCCAGTAGTATAGGGGCGCAGCCCCAGCATTTT.

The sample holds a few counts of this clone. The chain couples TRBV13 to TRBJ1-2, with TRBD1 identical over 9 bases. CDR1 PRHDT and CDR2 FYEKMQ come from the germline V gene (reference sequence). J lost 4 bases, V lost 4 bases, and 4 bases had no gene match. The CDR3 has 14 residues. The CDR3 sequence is CASSWDRAGYGYTF. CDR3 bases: TGTGCCAGCAGCTGGGACAGGGCCGGCTATGGCTACACCTTC. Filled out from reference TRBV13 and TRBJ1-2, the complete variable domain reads AAGVIQSPRHLIKEKRETATLKCYPIPRHDTVYWYQQGPGQDPQFLISFYEKMQSDKGSIPDRFSAQQFSDYHSELNMSSLELGDSALYFCASSWDRAGYGYTFGSGTRLTVV.

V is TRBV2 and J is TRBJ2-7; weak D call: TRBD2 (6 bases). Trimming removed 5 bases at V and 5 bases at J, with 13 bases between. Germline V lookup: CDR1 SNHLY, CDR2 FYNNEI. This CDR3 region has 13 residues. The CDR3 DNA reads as TGTGCCAGCAGTCGCGGGGAAATCAACGAGCAGTACTTC. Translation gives CASSRGEINEQYF.

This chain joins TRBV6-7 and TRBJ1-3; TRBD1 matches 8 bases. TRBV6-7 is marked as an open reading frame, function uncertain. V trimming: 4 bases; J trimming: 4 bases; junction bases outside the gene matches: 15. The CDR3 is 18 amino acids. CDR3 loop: CASSSAKWQGAKGNTIYF. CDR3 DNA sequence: TGTGCCAGCAGTTCAGCAAAGTGGCAGGGGGCGAAAGGAAACACCATATATTTT.

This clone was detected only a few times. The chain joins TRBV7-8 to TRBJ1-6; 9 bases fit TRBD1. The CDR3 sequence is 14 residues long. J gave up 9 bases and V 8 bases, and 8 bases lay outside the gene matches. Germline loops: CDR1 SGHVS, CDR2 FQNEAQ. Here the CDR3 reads CASARGQGSSPLHF. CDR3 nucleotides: TGTGCCAGCGCTCGGGGACAGGGAAGTTCACCCCTCCACTTT.